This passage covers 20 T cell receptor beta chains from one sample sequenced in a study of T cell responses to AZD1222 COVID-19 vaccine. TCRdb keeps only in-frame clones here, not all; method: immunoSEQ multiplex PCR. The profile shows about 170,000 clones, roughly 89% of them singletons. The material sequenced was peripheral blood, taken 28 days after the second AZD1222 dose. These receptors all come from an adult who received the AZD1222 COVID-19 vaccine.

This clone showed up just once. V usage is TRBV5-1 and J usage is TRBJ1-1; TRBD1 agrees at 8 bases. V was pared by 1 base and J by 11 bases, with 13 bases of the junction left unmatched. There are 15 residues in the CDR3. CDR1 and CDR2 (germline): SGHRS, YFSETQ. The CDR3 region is CASSLMGQEGSGAFF. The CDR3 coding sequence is TGCGCCAGCAGCTTGATGGGACAGGAAGGTTCTGGTGCTTTCTTT.

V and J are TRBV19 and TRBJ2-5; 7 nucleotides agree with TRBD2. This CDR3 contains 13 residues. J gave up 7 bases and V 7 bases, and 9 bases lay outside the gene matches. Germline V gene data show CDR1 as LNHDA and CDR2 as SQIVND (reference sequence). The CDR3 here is CASTGPGEGTQYF. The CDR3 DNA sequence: TGTGCCAGTACGGGTCCCGGGGAGGGGACCCAGTACTTC.

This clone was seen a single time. The CDR3 DNA follows: TGTGCCAGCAGCCCTGGACGCGAGCAGTACTTC. It specifies CASSPGREQYF. V is TRBV2 and J is TRBJ2-7; no firm D call. The germline CDR1 and CDR2 sequences are SNHLY and FYNNEI. The CDR3 is made up of 11 amino acids. Trimming stripped 6 bases from V and 6 bases from J, with 9 bases between.

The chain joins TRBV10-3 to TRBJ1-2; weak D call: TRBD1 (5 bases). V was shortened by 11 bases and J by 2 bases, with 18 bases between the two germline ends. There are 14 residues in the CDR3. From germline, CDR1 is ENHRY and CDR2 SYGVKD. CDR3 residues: CASKSGTGNYGYTF. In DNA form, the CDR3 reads TGTGCCTCTAAATCCGGGACGGGGAACTATGGCTACACCTTC.

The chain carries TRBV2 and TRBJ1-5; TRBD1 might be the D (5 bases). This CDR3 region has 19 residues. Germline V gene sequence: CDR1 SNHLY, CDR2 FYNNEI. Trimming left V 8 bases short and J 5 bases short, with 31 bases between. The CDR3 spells CASGYGGKGGSGEDQPQHF. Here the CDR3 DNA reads TGTGCCAGCGGGTATGGGGGGAAAGGAGGTAGTGGGGAAGATCAGCCCCAGCATTTT.

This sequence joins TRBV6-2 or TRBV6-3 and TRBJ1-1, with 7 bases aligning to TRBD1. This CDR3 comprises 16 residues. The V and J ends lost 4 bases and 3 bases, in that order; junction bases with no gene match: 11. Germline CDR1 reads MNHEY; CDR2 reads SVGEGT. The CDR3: CASSLYLTGTDTEAFF. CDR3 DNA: TGTGCCAGCAGTTTGTACCTGACAGGGACGGACACTGAAGCTTTCTTT.

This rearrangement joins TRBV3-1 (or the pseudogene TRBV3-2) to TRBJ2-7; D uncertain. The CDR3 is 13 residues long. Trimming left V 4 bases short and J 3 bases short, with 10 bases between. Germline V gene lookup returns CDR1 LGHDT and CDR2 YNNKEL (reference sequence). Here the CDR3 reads CASSLRLGYEQYF. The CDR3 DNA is TGTGCCAGCAGCCTCCGACTCGGCTACGAGCAGTACTTC.

CDR3 DNA sequence: TGTGCCAGCAGCTTTTTCTCGCTGAGGTGGACCGGGGAGCTGTTTTTT. Its translation: CASSFFSLRWTGELFF. The chain employs TRBV5-6 and TRBJ2-2; D unclear. In germline, CDR1 is SGHDT, CDR2 YYEEEE. Deletions cut 2 bases from V and 5 bases from J, with 16 bases between. The CDR3 covers 16 residues. Supplemented by reference TRBV5-6 and TRBJ2-2, the full variable domain reads DAGVTQSPTHLIKTRGQQVTLRCSPKSGHDTVSWYQQALGQGPQFIFQYYEEEERQRGNFPDRFSGHQFPNYSSELNVNALLLGDSALYLCASSFFSLRWTGELFFGEGSRLTVL.

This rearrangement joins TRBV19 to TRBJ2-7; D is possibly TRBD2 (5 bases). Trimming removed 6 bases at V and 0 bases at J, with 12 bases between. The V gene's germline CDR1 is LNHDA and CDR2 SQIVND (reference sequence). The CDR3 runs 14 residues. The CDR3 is CASSSEGASYEQYF. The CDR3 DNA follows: TGTGCCAGTAGCTCAGAGGGAGCCTCCTACGAGCAGTACTTC. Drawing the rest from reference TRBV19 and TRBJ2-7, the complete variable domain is DGGITQSPKYLFRKEGQNVTLSCEQNLNHDAMYWYRQDPGQGLRLIYYSQIVNDFQKGDIAEGYSVSREKKESFPLTVTSAQKNPTAFYLCASSSEGASYEQYFGPGTRLTVT.

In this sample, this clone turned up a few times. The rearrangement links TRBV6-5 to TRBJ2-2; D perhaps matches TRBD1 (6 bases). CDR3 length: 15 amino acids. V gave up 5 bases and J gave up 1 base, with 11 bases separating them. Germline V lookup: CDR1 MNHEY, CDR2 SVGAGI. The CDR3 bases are TGTGCCAGCAGTCTAAGGACAGAGAACACCGGGGAGCTGTTTTTT. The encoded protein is CASSLRTENTGELFF.

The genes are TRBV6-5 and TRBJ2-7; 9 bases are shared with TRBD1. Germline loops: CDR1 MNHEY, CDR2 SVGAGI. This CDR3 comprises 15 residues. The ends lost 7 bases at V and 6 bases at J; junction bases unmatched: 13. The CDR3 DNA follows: TGTGCCAGCAATTCAATTTGGACAGGGGATTTCGAGCAGTACTTC. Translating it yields CASNSIWTGDFEQYF.

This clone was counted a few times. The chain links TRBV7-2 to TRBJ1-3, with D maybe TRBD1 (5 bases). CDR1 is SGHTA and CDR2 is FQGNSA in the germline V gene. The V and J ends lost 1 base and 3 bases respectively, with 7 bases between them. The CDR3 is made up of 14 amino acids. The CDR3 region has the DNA TGTGCCAGCAGCTTAGTGACAGATGGAAACACCATATATTTT. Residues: CASSLVTDGNTIYF.

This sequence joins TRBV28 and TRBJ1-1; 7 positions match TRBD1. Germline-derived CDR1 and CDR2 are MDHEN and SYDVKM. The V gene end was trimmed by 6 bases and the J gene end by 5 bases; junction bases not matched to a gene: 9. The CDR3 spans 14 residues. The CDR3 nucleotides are TGTGCCAGCAGCCGAGGGGACAGTCGTACTGAAGCTTTCTTT. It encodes CASSRGDSRTEAFF. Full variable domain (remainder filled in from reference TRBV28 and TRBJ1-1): DVKVTQSSRYLVKRTGEKVFLECVQDMDHENMFWYRQDPGLGLRLIYFSYDVKMKEKGDIPEGYSVSREKKERFSLILESASTNQTSMYLCASSRGDSRTEAFFGQGTRLTVV.

CDR3 amino acids: CASSHLGRYNEQFF. CDR3 DNA sequence: TGCGCCAGCAGCCATTTGGGACGTTACAATGAGCAGTTCTTC. V and J are TRBV4-1 and TRBJ2-1; D could derive from TRBD1 or TRBD2 (5 bases each). This CDR3 contains 14 residues. Per germline, CDR1 MGHRA and CDR2 YSYEKL. The ends were cut back, 3 bases at V and 4 bases at J, with 10 bases in the middle.

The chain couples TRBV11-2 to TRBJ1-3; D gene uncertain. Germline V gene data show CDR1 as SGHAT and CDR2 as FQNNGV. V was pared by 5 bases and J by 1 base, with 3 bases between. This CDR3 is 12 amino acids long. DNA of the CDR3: TGTGCCAGCAGCCGGTCTGGAAACACCATATATTTT. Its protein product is CASSRSGNTIYF.

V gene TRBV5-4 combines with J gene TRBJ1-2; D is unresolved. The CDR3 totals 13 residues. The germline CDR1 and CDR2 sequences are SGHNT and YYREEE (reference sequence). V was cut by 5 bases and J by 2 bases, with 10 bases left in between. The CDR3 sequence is CASSTDTNYGYTF. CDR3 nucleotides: TGTGCCAGCAGTACCGACACCAACTATGGCTACACCTTC.

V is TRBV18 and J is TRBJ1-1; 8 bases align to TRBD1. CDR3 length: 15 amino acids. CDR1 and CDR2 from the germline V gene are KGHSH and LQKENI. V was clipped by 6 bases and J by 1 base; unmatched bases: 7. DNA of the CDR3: TGTGCCAGCTCTCCAGGGGGCCGGGAGAACACTGAAGCTTTCTTT. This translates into CASSPGGRENTEAFF.

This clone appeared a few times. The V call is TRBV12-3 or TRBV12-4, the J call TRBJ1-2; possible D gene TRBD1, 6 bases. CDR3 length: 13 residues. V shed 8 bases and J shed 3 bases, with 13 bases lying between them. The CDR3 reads CASGDTGYYGYTF. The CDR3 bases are TGTGCCAGCGGTGACACAGGGTACTATGGCTACACCTTC.

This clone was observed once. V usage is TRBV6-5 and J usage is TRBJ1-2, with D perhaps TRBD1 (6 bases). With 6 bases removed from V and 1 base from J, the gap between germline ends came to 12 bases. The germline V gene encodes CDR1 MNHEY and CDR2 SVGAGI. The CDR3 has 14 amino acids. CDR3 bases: TGTGCCAGCAGGAGACAGGCTTTTAACTATGGCTACACCTTC. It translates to CASRRQAFNYGYTF.

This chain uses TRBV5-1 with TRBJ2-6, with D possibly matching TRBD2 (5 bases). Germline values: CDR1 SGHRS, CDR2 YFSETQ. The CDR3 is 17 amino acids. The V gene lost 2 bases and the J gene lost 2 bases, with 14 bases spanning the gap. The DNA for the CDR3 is TGCGCCAGCAGCTTCGCCCTGGGGAGAACTGGGGCCAACGTCCTGACTTTC. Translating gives CASSFALGRTGANVLTF.